The present entry profiles one T cell receptor beta chain with its context. Its antigen is unknown. With 60 Vbeta and 13 Jbeta primers, the PCR was carried out. The assay was immunoSEQ multiplex PCR, and TCRdb's table has in-frame clones only and misses some. Of roughly 36,000 clones in the sample, about 74% were seen once. Germline values: CDR1 SGHRS, CDR2 YFSETQ. Trimming took 4 bases from V and 1 from J; bases not matched to a gene: 12. The CDR3 is made up of 18 amino acids. These data belong to a study of cytomegalovirus exposure and HLA in healthy donors. Across the study: Genetic ancestry analysis placed about 80% of the roughly 400 donors that were genotyped in the Caucasian-associated cluster. Study-wide results and caveats: An assumption of roughly uniform sequencing depth across donors underlay the presence/absence analyses.

The rearrangement uses TRBV5-1 and TRBJ2-2; 8 bases fit TRBD2. The sample consisted of PBMCs. This clonotype was obtained from a man under 40 in good health and CMV-seronegative. The CDR3 here is CASSPGVWLAGNTGELFF. The CDR3 DNA reads as TGCGCCAGCAGCCCCGGTGTGTGGCTAGCGGGGAACACCGGGGAGCTGTTTTTT. The whole variable domain, remainder taken from reference TRBV5-1 and TRBJ2-2, is KAGVTQTPRYLIKTRGQQVTLSCSPISGHRSVSWYQQTPGQGLQFLFEYFSETQRNKGNFPGRFSGRQFSNSRSEMNVSTLELGDSALYLCASSPGVWLAGNTGELFFGEGSRLTVL.